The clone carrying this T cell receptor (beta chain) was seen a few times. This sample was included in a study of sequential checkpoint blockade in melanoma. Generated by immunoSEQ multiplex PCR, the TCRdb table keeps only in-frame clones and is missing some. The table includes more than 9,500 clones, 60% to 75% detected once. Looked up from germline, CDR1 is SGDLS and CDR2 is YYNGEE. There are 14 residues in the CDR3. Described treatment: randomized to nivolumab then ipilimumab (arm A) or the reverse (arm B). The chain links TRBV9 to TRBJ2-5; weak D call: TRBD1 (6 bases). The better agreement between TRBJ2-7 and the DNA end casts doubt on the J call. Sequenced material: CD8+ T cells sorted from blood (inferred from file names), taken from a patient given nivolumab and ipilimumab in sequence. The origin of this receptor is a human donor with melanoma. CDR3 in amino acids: CASSGDNGAYEQYF. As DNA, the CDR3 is TGTGCCAGCAGCGGGGACAACGGGGCCTACGAGCAGTACTTC.